This T cell receptor beta chain was recovered during a study of Ad26.COV2.S vaccination and SARS-CoV-2 variants. Germline CDR1 is GTSNPN and CDR2 is SVGIG (reference sequence). V lost 2 bases and J lost 7, with 15 bases in between. CDR3 length equals 14 residues. Only in-frame clones appear in the TCRdb table, and some are missing; sequencing was by immunoSEQ multiplex PCR. The sample has over 450,000 clones; 70% to 90% are singletons. As for treatment: about 20 received Ad26.COV2.S at low or high dose, single or two shots; 5 received placebo; per-sample allocation not given. Sampling took place 63 days after the first vaccine or placebo injection.

The receptor was isolated from a person aged 18-65 years who received the Ad26.COV2.S COVID-19 vaccine or a placebo. The material sequenced was peripheral blood, taken in a trial of Ad26.COV2.S vaccine versus placebo. This rearrangement joins TRBV30 to TRBJ1-5, with unresolved D. The CDR3 region is CAWSPLEGGQPQHF. Written as DNA, the CDR3 is TGTGCCTGGAGTCCCTTGGAGGGCGGACAGCCCCAGCATTTT.